The 13 T cell receptor beta chains reported below all come from one sample, sequenced in a study of cytomegalovirus exposure and HLA in healthy donors. PCR involved 60 Vbeta and 13 Jbeta primers. This table comes from immunoSEQ multiplex PCR, and its TCRdb copy is limited to in-frame clones, with some not included. The sample shows over 130,000 clones, more than 70% of them seen only once. Sequencing was done on a sample of PBMCs. The receptors were sampled from a middle-aged man in good health and CMV-seronegative.

The V gene is TRBV5-4, the J gene TRBJ2-7, with 8 bases that match TRBD2. The CDR3 covers 16 residues. Trimming removed 1 base from V and 7 bases from J; junction bases left unmatched: 13. Germline V gene sequence: CDR1 SGHNT, CDR2 YYREEE (reference sequence). The CDR3 loop is CASSLSTGRASREQYF. In nucleotides, the CDR3 is TGTGCCAGCAGCTTGTCTACCGGGAGGGCCTCCCGAGAGCAGTACTTC.

This clone was counted only a few times. The chain carries TRBV30 and TRBJ1-4; perhaps TRBD1 as D (6 bases). V lost 4 bases and J 6 bases, leaving 15 bases between the germline ends. The V gene's germline CDR1 is GTSNPN and CDR2 SVGIG (reference sequence). CDR3 length equals 14 residues. CDR3 protein: CAWMGGKGDEKLFF. The CDR3 nucleotides are TGTGCCTGGATGGGAGGGAAGGGGGATGAAAAACTGTTTTTT.

The sample holds a few counts of this clone. This rearrangement joins TRBV9 to TRBJ2-5, with 10 bases aligning to TRBD2. Germline V CDR1 and CDR2: SGDLS, YYNGEE. Germline trimming cut 0 bases from V and 4 bases from J; bases unmatched to any gene: 6. The length of the CDR3 is 16 residues. The CDR3, as DNA: TGTGCCAGCAGCGTAGCCTGGACTAGCGGCCTAGAGACCCAGTACTTC. It specifies CASSVAWTSGLETQYF. Filled out from reference TRBV9 and TRBJ2-5, the complete variable domain reads DSGVTQTPKHLITATGQRVTLRCSPRSGDLSVYWYQQSLDQGLQFLIQYYNGEERAKGNILERFSAQQFPDLHSELNLSSLELGDSALYFCASSVAWTSGLETQYFGPGTRLLVL.

The chain links TRBV6-5 to TRBJ2-2, with 8 bases aligning to TRBD1. Trimming removed 6 bases from V and 2 bases from J; junction bases left unmatched: 2. Germline V gene data show CDR1 as MNHEY and CDR2 as SVGAGI. This CDR3 spans 14 amino acids. The CDR3 region has the DNA TGTGCCAGCAGGGACAGGGCCAACACCGGGGAGCTGTTTTTT. Encoded protein: CASRDRANTGELFF.

CDR3 region: CASSASTGGLTEAFF. The DNA of the CDR3 is TGTGCCAGCAGCGCCTCTACAGGGGGCCTGACTGAAGCTTTCTTT. J is TRBJ1-1 and V is TRBV9, with 9 positions matching TRBD1. V trimming: 3 bases; J trimming: 5 bases; junction bases outside the gene matches: 8. This CDR3 contains 15 residues. Germline assignment: CDR1 SGDLS and CDR2 YYNGEE.

This clone is a singleton in its sample. The chain's CDR3 is CAWSASGSFHEQYF. DNA of the CDR3: TGTGCCTGGAGTGCTAGCGGGAGTTTCCACGAGCAGTACTTC. This chain joins TRBV30 and TRBJ2-7, with 10 bases matching TRBD2. From germline, CDR1 is GTSNPN and CDR2 SVGIG (reference sequence). V was clipped by 1 base and J by 5 bases; unmatched bases: 5. This CDR3 region has 14 residues.

The chain carries TRBV7-9 and TRBJ1-2, with D perhaps TRBD1 (5 bases). Per germline, CDR1 SEHNR and CDR2 FQNEAQ (reference sequence). The V end was cut by 1 base, the J end by 7 bases, with 16 bases between. The CDR3 has 15 amino acids. CDR3 residues: CASSLDPRDLGGYTF. Here the CDR3 DNA reads TGTGCCAGCAGCTTAGACCCCAGGGATCTGGGTGGCTACACCTTC.

The chain couples TRBV30 to TRBJ2-7; 10 bases are a match to TRBD1. V was pared by 5 bases and J by 2 bases, with 0 bases of the junction left unmatched. The CDR3 has 12 residues. CDR1 is GTSNPN, CDR2 SVGIG, per germline (reference sequence). The CDR3 loop reads CAWGQGAYEQYF. Here the CDR3 DNA reads TGTGCCTGGGGACAGGGGGCCTACGAGCAGTACTTC.

Here the CDR3 DNA reads TGTGCCAGCAGCTTCAGGGGTTCGCACGAGCAGTACTTC. Translated, it gives CASSFRGSHEQYF. This sequence joins TRBV5-4 and TRBJ2-7, with a possible D match to TRBD1 (6 bases). The CDR3 has 13 residues. Germline-derived CDR1 and CDR2 are SGHNT and YYREEE (reference sequence). Trimming shortened V by 2 bases and J by 5 bases, and 11 bases separated the two germline ends.

CDR3 in amino acids: CASSPTGSNSYEQYF. CDR3 in DNA: TGTGCCAGCAGCCCCACAGGGTCTAACTCCTACGAGCAGTACTTC. The V call is TRBV7-9, the J call TRBJ2-7; maybe TRBD1 (6 bases). This CDR3 contains 15 residues. Germline V gives CDR1 SEHNR, CDR2 FQNEAQ (reference sequence). Trimming stripped 5 bases from V and 0 bases from J, with 14 bases between. The whole variable domain, remainder taken from reference TRBV7-9 and TRBJ2-7, is DTGVSQNPRHKITKRGQNVTFRCDPISEHNRLYWYRQTLGQGPEFLTYFQNEAQLEKSRLLSDRFSAERPKGSFSTLEIQRTEQGDSAMYLCASSPTGSNSYEQYFGPGTRLTVT.

V usage is TRBV5-6 and J usage is TRBJ2-5; 7 bases are a match to TRBD1. V lost 4 bases to trimming and J lost 5 bases; unmatched junction nucleotides: 8. The V gene's germline CDR1 is SGHDT and CDR2 YYEEEE. CDR3 length: 14 residues. DNA of the CDR3: TGTGCCAGCAGCCCGGTAGGGGGCTCGGAGACCCAGTACTTC. Residues: CASSPVGGSETQYF. Drawing the rest from reference TRBV5-6 and TRBJ2-5, the complete variable domain is DAGVTQSPTHLIKTRGQQVTLRCSPKSGHDTVSWYQQALGQGPQFIFQYYEEEERQRGNFPDRFSGHQFPNYSSELNVNALLLGDSALYLCASSPVGGSETQYFGPGTRLLVL.

This chain connects TRBV19 to TRBJ1-1; 7 bases line up with TRBD1. This CDR3 is 16 amino acids long. Germline CDR1 and CDR2: LNHDA and SQIVND (reference sequence). J lost 5 bases, V lost 0 bases, and 9 bases had no gene match. In DNA form, the CDR3 reads TGTGCCAGTAGTATAGATCCCCCGGGACAGTGGACTGAAGCTTTCTTT. This gives the protein CASSIDPPGQWTEAFF.

The chain employs TRBV19 and TRBJ2-7; 7 positions match TRBD1. Trimming took 5 bases from V and 0 from J; bases not matched to a gene: 10. The CDR3 has 16 amino acids. The germline V gene has CDR1 LNHDA and CDR2 SQIVND (reference sequence). The CDR3, as DNA: TGTGCCAGTAGTCTGGACACGGACAGGTACTCCTACGAGCAGTACTTC. It translates to CASSLDTDRYSYEQYF.